A selection of T cell receptor beta chains follows, all from one sample in a study of T cells after yellow fever vaccination. MiXCR was run by TCRdb on the 5' RACE reads, yielding one entry per CDR3 protein. This sample yields almost 600,000 distinct CDR3 sequences, of which approximately 13% are seen a single time; about 14% belongs to the top ten. The specimen comprised PBMCs, sampled on the day of the yellow fever booster vaccination. These receptors came from a man younger than 40 who received the YFV17D yellow fever vaccine. CDR3s include the opening cysteine and the closing phenylalanine or tryptophan. The D gene is left open where the match is weak. Clone size is stated in some rows and not others, as once, few, many or a class when expanded.

v_call	cdr3_length	j_call	clone_size	d_call	cdr3_aa	cdr3_nt
TRBV12-3/TRBV12-4	13	TRBJ2-5	few	.	CASSPGPLDPPYF	TGTGCCAGCAGCCCGGGCCCTCTTGACCCCCCGTACTTC
TRBV10-2	13	TRBJ2-5	.	.	CASSEVSRGTQYF	TGCGCCAGCAGTGAAGTCTCTAGGGGAACCCAGTACTTC
TRBV27	15	TRBJ1-4	few	.	CASRALGASNEKLFF	TGTGCCAGCAGAGCGCTGGGGGCTTCTAATGAAAAACTGTTTTTT
TRBV7-2	15	TRBJ2-1	.	.	CASSLTSATYNEQFF	TGTGCCAGCAGCTTGACTAGTGCGACCTACAATGAGCAGTTCTTC
TRBV5-1	15	TRBJ2-3	.	.	CASNVDGEITDTQYF	TGCGCCAGCAACGTAGATGGCGAAATCACAGATACGCAGTATTTT
TRBV5-1	16	TRBJ2-7	few	.	CASSLVPLSSSYEQYF	TGCGCCAGCAGCTTGGTACCGCTCTCTAGCTCCTACGAGCAGTACTTC
TRBV18	17	TRBJ2-1	many	TRBD2	CASSPPARLAGGTEQFF	TGTGCCAGCTCACCACCGGCGAGGCTAGCGGGAGGGACTGAGCAGTTCTTC
TRBV7-3	15	TRBJ2-3	.	.	CASSLMGGPEDTQYF	TGTGCCAGCAGCTTAATGGGCGGACCAGAAGATACGCAGTATTTT
TRBV7-9	15	TRBJ2-1	.	.	CASSRDGRDYNEQFF	TGTGCCAGCAGCAGGGACGGAAGAGATTACAATGAGCAGTTCTTC
TRBV24-1	15	TRBJ2-3	.	TRBD2	CATSDFGTSADTQYF	TGTGCCACCAGTGATTTTGGGACTAGCGCGGATACGCAGTATTTT
TRBV20-1	14	TRBJ2-7	.	TRBD2	CSAHGRGSSYEQYF	TGCAGTGCCCATGGTCGCGGGAGCTCCTACGAGCAGTACTTC
TRBV5-1	17	TRBJ2-6	few	TRBD1	CASSPGQGTLVANVLTF	TGCGCCAGCAGCCCAGGACAGGGGACGCTCGTGGCCAACGTCCTGACTTTC
TRBV9	13	TRBJ1-2	few	.	CASSGQIGNGYTF	TGTGCCAGCAGCGGACAGATTGGAAATGGCTACACCTTC
TRBV6-2/TRBV6-3	15	TRBJ2-7	.	.	CASSTIRRSSYEQYF	TGTGCCAGCAGTACAATCAGGAGAAGCTCCTACGAGCAGTACTTC
TRBV28	15	TRBJ2-1	.	.	CASSTFSLPETEQFF	TGTGCCAGCAGTACCTTCTCCCTTCCAGAGACAGAGCAGTTCTTC
TRBV7-9	16	TRBJ2-1	.	.	CASSSRPGQVYNEQFF	TGTGCCAGCAGCTCCCGACCGGGACAAGTATACAATGAGCAGTTCTTC
TRBV10-1	15	TRBJ2-1	many	TRBD2	CASSESLAGHNEQFF	TGCGCCAGCAGTGAGTCGTTAGCGGGACACAATGAGCAGTTCTTC
TRBV7-2	16	TRBJ2-5	.	TRBD2	CASSPLLAGAAETQYF	TGTGCCAGCAGCCCTTTACTAGCGGGAGCAGCAGAGACCCAGTACTTC
TRBV5-1	15	TRBJ2-7	.	.	CASSLVGNLDYEQYF	TGCGCCAGCAGCTTAGTAGGAAATCTCGACTACGAGCAGTACTTC
TRBV28	14	TRBJ1-1	few	.	CASRPVTGNTEAFF	TGTGCCAGCAGACCCGTGACAGGGAACACTGAAGCTTTCTTT
TRBV11-1	18	TRBJ2-5	few	.	CASSPRGRLVESQETQYF	TGTGCCAGCAGCCCCAGAGGGAGGCTAGTCGAGAGTCAAGAGACCCAGTACTTC
TRBV18	16	TRBJ2-3	few	TRBD2	CASSPPLAGGTDTQYF	TGTGCCAGCTCACCACCGCTAGCGGGAGGCACAGATACGCAGTATTTT
TRBV7-2	15	TRBJ2-7	once	.	CASSYPDRKSYEQYF	TGTGCCAGCAGCTACCCTGACAGGAAATCCTACGAGCAGTACTTC
TRBV20-1	14	TRBJ2-1	.	TRBD2	CSARGLAGANEQFF	TGCAGTGCTAGAGGACTAGCGGGGGCCAATGAGCAGTTCTTC
TRBV27	13	TRBJ2-7	few	TRBD1	CASKRDRGLLTYF	TGTGCCAGCAAACGGGACAGGGGCCTACTTACGTACTTC
TRBV10-1	15	TRBJ2-3	.	TRBD2	CASSDTLAGEDTQYF	TGCGCCAGCAGCGACACACTAGCGGGAGAGGATACGCAGTATTTT
TRBV15	12	TRBJ2-1	few	.	CATSRNYNEQFF	TGTGCCACCAGCAGAAACTACAATGAGCAGTTCTTC
TRBV14	14	TRBJ2-1	.	.	CASSQVGLGTIGFF	.
TRBV24-1	14	TRBJ2-5	.	TRBD1	CATAAWDSQETQYF	TGTGCCACGGCGGCGTGGGACAGTCAAGAGACCCAGTACTTC